The next 28 T cell receptor beta chains were all read from a single sample in a study of T-cell memory formation after mild COVID-19. TCRdb re-called the 5' RACE reads through MiXCR, storing one row per CDR3 protein. The data contain 10,000 to 15,000 distinct CDR3 sequences, around 15% of them singletons. Sequenced input: PBMCs or a T cell subset sorted from them (not recorded which). These receptors came from a man aged 18 to 30 who had mild COVID-19 (a few samples of this study predate the infection). Cell type and time point are not known.

The CDR3 spells CASSQRTGGSGYTF. DNA for the CDR3: TGCGCCAGCAGCCAAAGGACAGGGGGCTCTGGCTACACCTTC. V and J are TRBV4-3 and TRBJ1-2, with TRBD1 identical over 11 bases. V shed 2 bases, J shed 7 bases, and the junction held 3 bases outside the gene matches. From germline, CDR1 is LGHNA and CDR2 YSLEER. CDR3 length: 14 amino acids.

Ten or more counts support this clonotype. The chain is built from TRBV20-1 and TRBJ2-7; D possibly matches TRBD1 or TRBD2 (5 bases each). V lost 6 bases and J lost 1, with 10 bases in between. CDR3 length equals 12 residues. CDR1 DFQATT and CDR2 SNEGSKA come from the germline V gene (reference sequence). This CDR3 is CSARDRSYEQYF. In DNA form, the CDR3 reads TGCAGTGCCAGGGACCGTTCCTACGAGCAGTACTTC.

The CDR3 DNA sequence: TGCAGTGCTAGTCCGGGTGATCAGCCCCAGCATTTT. This codes for CSASPGDQPQHF. The J gene is TRBJ1-5, the V gene TRBV20-1; D remains unclear. The CDR3 is 12 residues long. Germline values: CDR1 DFQATT, CDR2 SNEGSKA (reference sequence). The V end was cut by 3 bases, the J end by 5 bases, with 8 bases between.

The chain uses TRBV7-2 and TRBJ2-3; no clear D gene. V shed 7 bases and J shed 5 bases, with 10 bases lying between them. Germline CDR1 is SGHTA and CDR2 is FQGNSA. The CDR3 sequence is 12 residues long. This CDR3 is CASTRWLDTQYF. The CDR3 DNA is TGTGCCAGCACCCGGTGGTTAGATACGCAGTATTTT.

This clonotype was detected a few times. The chain combines TRBV5-1 with TRBJ2-2; possible D gene TRBD2, 5 bases. The CDR3 totals 16 residues. V dropped 0 bases and J dropped 3 bases, with 12 bases sitting between them. Germline CDR1 reads SGHRS; CDR2 reads YFSETQ. The CDR3 DNA reads TGCGCCAGCAGCTTGGAGGCTAGAGGGTACACCGGGGAGCTGTTTTTT. This codes for CASSLEARGYTGELFF.

This clonotype showed up many times. This rearrangement joins TRBV7-4 to TRBJ2-2; 8 nucleotides align to TRBD2. The CDR3 sequence is 16 residues long. Looked up from germline, CDR1 is SGHVT and CDR2 is SQSDAQ. V shed 5 bases, J shed 2 bases, and the junction held 7 bases outside the gene matches. CDR3 sequence (DNA): TGTGCCAGCAGCCCCAAGCGGGGGCCTAACACCGGGGAGCTGTTTTTT. This encodes CASSPKRGPNTGELFF.

This clonotype showed up many times. The chain joins TRBV10-3 to TRBJ2-7; D gene uncertain. V lost 0 bases and J lost 2, with 11 bases in between. Germline V gene lookup returns CDR1 ENHRY and CDR2 SYGVKD. This CDR3 has 15 residues. CDR3 coding DNA: TGTGCCATCAGTGAGTCGAGAACAACCCCCTACGAGCAGTACTTC. This codes for CAISESRTTPYEQYF.

This clonotype was found many times. The chain recombines TRBV29-1 with TRBJ2-7, with 8 positions matching TRBD1. V dropped 1 base and J dropped 0; count of bases not matched to a gene: 8. Per germline, CDR1 SQVTM and CDR2 ANQGSEA. The CDR3 runs 16 residues. As DNA, the CDR3 is TGCAGCGTTGAAGGGACAGGGCCCATCGGCTCCTACGAGCAGTACTTC. Protein product: CSVEGTGPIGSYEQYF.

This clonotype was picked up a small number of times. The gene calls are TRBV12-3 or TRBV12-4 and TRBJ2-3; a possible D gene is TRBD2 (5 bases). Trimming left V 5 bases short and J 1 base short, with 13 bases between. The CDR3 totals 15 residues. CDR3 nucleotides: TGTGCCAGCAGTCCCCAAAAGCGGCGCACAGATACGCAGTATTTT. Protein sequence: CASSPQKRRTDTQYF.

This clonotype was recorded many times. V is TRBV12-3 or TRBV12-4 and J is TRBJ1-2, with D possibly being TRBD1 (6 bases). V was shortened by 3 bases and J by 7 bases, with 9 bases between the two germline ends. This CDR3 is built from 12 residues. The CDR3 is CASSFYRVGYTF. The DNA of the CDR3 is TGTGCCAGCAGTTTCTACAGGGTTGGCTACACCTTC.

This sequence joins TRBV10-3 and TRBJ1-2, with 7 positions matching TRBD1. The CDR3 runs 16 residues. In germline, CDR1 is ENHRY, CDR2 SYGVKD. J gave up 6 bases and V 4 bases, and 14 bases lay outside the gene matches. CDR3 nucleotide sequence: TGTGCCATCAGTGCCGGGACAGCTATATCCCCCCATGGCTACACCTTC. Its protein is CAISAGTAISPHGYTF.

This clonotype was seen a handful of times. This chain links TRBV6-5 with TRBJ1-4; D unclear. Trimming took 0 bases from V and 4 from J, leaving 9 bases between them. The CDR3 covers 15 residues. The germline CDR1 and CDR2 sequences are MNHEY and SVGAGI. The CDR3: CASSYSPGFNEKLFF. The CDR3, as DNA: TGTGCCAGCAGTTACTCGCCTGGGTTTAATGAAAAACTGTTTTTT.

This clonotype has just a few counts. The DNA of the CDR3 is TGCAGTGGAGGACTAAGCTATGGCTACACCTTC. This gives the protein CSGGLSYGYTF. The chain is built from TRBV20-1 and TRBJ1-2; D is unresolved. Trimming removed 7 bases from V and 4 bases from J, with 10 bases in between. Germline V gene sequence: CDR1 DFQATT, CDR2 SNEGSKA (reference sequence). The CDR3 extends over 11 amino acids.

At least ten counts were recorded for this clonotype. The rearrangement joins TRBV7-9 to TRBJ1-1; no clear D. This CDR3 has 12 residues. Germline V gene sequence: CDR1 SEHNR, CDR2 FQNEAQ (reference sequence). V was clipped by 5 bases and J by 3 bases, with 7 bases between them. The CDR3 DNA sequence: TGTGCCAGCAGCCCGTGGGACACTGAAGCTTTCTTT. Translating gives CASSPWDTEAFF.

This clonotype was observed many times. The rearrangement joins TRBV11-2 to TRBJ2-5; maybe TRBD1 (5 bases). CDR1 and CDR2 from the germline V gene are SGHAT and FQNNGV. This CDR3 is 15 amino acids long. V was shortened by 2 bases and J by 7 bases, with 17 bases between the two germline ends. As DNA, the CDR3 is TGTGCCAGCAGCTTATTTCAGGGCCCGCCCGTGACCCAGTACTTC. Amino acid sequence: CASSLFQGPPVTQYF.

This clonotype was recorded many times. This chain joins TRBV7-9 and TRBJ1-1; D is ambiguous. Germline-derived CDR1 and CDR2 are SEHNR and FQNEAQ (reference sequence). This CDR3 comprises 13 residues. V dropped 1 base and J dropped 6 bases, with 9 bases sitting between them. CDR3 bases: TGTGCCAGCAGCTTAGATTGGGGTCCTGAAGCTTTCTTT. This gives the protein CASSLDWGPEAFF. Full variable domain (outside the CDR3, taken from reference TRBV7-9 and TRBJ1-1): DTGVSQNPRHKITKRGQNVTFRCDPISEHNRLYWYRQTLGQGPEFLTYFQNEAQLEKSRLLSDRFSAERPKGSFSTLEIQRTEQGDSAMYLCASSLDWGPEAFFGQGTRLTVV.

Ten or more counts support this clonotype. CDR3 DNA sequence: TGTGCCACCAGTGATTTAGGTTACTCCTACAATGAGCAGTTCTTC. Amino acid sequence: CATSDLGYSYNEQFF. The chain links TRBV24-1 to TRBJ2-1; D remains ambiguous. This CDR3 region has 15 residues. Trimming removed 1 base at V and 0 bases at J, with 6 bases between. Germline V lookup: CDR1 KGHDR, CDR2 SFDVKD.

This clonotype occurred a few times. The chain carries TRBV7-2 and TRBJ2-5, with TRBD1 as a possible D gene (5 bases). V lost 5 bases and J 5 bases, leaving 12 bases between the germline ends. The CDR3 has 13 amino acids. Germline CDR1 SGHTA, CDR2 FQGNSA. In DNA form, the CDR3 reads TGTGCCAGCAGCGTAGGGGTTTTGGAGACCCAGTACTTC. Residues: CASSVGVLETQYF.

V is TRBV4-1 and J is TRBJ2-3; TRBD2 matches at 11 bases. J gave up 2 bases and V 4 bases, and 11 bases lay outside the gene matches. Germline CDR1 and CDR2: MGHRA and YSYEKL. CDR3 length equals 18 residues. CDR3 coding DNA: TGCGCCAGCAGCCCCACCTTTCCGGGACTAGCGGCCACAGATACGCAGTATTTT. Encoded protein: CASSPTFPGLAATDTQYF.

The chain joins TRBV12-3 or TRBV12-4 to TRBJ2-5; possible D gene TRBD1, 6 bases. Deletions cut 6 bases from V and 5 bases from J, with 13 bases between. The CDR3 totals 13 residues. Here the CDR3 DNA reads TGTGCCAGCAGCCCCGCGGACAGCGAGACCCAGTACTTC. This sequence encodes CASSPADSETQYF.

This clonotype has ten or more counts. The chain links TRBV4-3 to TRBJ1-6; 8 positions match TRBD1. CDR3 length: 15 amino acids. J lost 7 bases, V lost 4 bases, and 6 bases had no gene match. In germline, CDR1 is LGHNA, CDR2 YSLEER. The DNA for the CDR3 is TGCGCCAGCAGCCGCGGACAGGGCCCCAATTCACCCCTCCACTTT. This sequence encodes CASSRGQGPNSPLHF.

Only a few counts were recorded for this clonotype. V gene TRBV20-1 combines with J gene TRBJ2-5; 9 bases map to TRBD2. This CDR3 is built from 14 residues. V dropped 5 bases and J dropped 4; count of bases not matched to a gene: 8. Germline CDR1 is DFQATT and CDR2 is SNEGSKA (reference sequence). The CDR3 spells CSALPGLAPETQYF. The CDR3 DNA is TGCAGTGCTCTCCCGGGACTAGCCCCAGAGACCCAGTACTTC.

The table lists this clonotype with many counts. The chain employs TRBV7-9 and TRBJ2-5, with 10 positions matching TRBD1. The CDR3 loop spans 15 amino acids. Germline V gene lookup returns CDR1 SEHNR and CDR2 FQNEAQ (reference sequence). The junction had 8 bases not matched to a gene; V was cut back by 5 bases and J by 5 bases. As DNA, the CDR3 is TGTGCCAGCAGCCCCGGGACAGGGGTTGTGGAGACCCAGTACTTC. Protein: CASSPGTGVVETQYF.

This clonotype was seen ten or more times. The J gene is TRBJ2-5, the V gene TRBV7-9; D gene unclear. Trimming took off 5 bases at V and 5 bases at J, with 21 bases between the two ends. The CDR3 has 16 residues. Germline V CDR1 and CDR2: SEHNR, FQNEAQ (reference sequence). In DNA form, the CDR3 reads TGTGCCAGCAGCCGCTTAGTAGTAGATAGGTTGGAGACCCAGTACTTC. The encoded protein is CASSRLVVDRLETQYF.

For this clonotype: Since a much larger clone is just one base distant, this may be a read error. This sequence joins TRBV5-1 and TRBJ2-1; 7 bases align to TRBD1. There are 14 residues in the CDR3. Germline V gene sequence: CDR1 SGHRS, CDR2 YFSETQ. The junction had 4 bases not matched to a gene; V was cut back by 4 bases and J by 3 bases. The CDR3 here is CASSTGTDYNEQFF. Written as DNA, the CDR3 is TGCGCCAGCAGCACTGGGACAGACTACAATGAGCAGTTCTTC.

The chain links TRBV9 to TRBJ2-5, with 7 bases identical to TRBD1. V dropped 3 bases and J dropped 3; count of bases not matched to a gene: 8. This CDR3 is built from 15 residues. CDR1 is SGDLS and CDR2 is YYNGEE in the germline V gene. The CDR3 nucleotides are TGTGCCAGCAGCGGTACCGGGACAGCAGAAGAGACCCAGTACTTC. This gives the protein CASSGTGTAEETQYF.

This clonotype came up a few times. V usage is TRBV5-1 and J usage is TRBJ2-3; 12 bases are shared with TRBD2. The CDR3 loop spans 17 amino acids. J was trimmed by 0 bases and V by 3 bases; bases with no gene match: 5. Per germline, CDR1 SGHRS and CDR2 YFSETQ. CDR3 sequence: CASSSGTSGPSTDTQYF. CDR3 nucleotide sequence: TGCGCCAGCAGCTCTGGGACTAGCGGGCCTAGCACAGATACGCAGTATTTT. The whole variable domain, remainder taken from reference TRBV5-1 and TRBJ2-3, is KAGVTQTPRYLIKTRGQQVTLSCSPISGHRSVSWYQQTPGQGLQFLFEYFSETQRNKGNFPGRFSGRQFSNSRSEMNVSTLELGDSALYLCASSSGTSGPSTDTQYFGPGTRLTVL.

The chain joins TRBV6-5 to TRBJ2-2; D gene uncertain. Germline V CDR1 and CDR2: MNHEY, SVGAGI. The CDR3 length is 15 residues. V was trimmed by 5 bases and J by 2 bases, leaving 12 bases between them. Here the CDR3 reads CASSTLGVNTGELFF. In DNA, the CDR3 is TGTGCCAGCAGTACCCTTGGGGTTAACACCGGGGAGCTGTTTTTT.